Below are 26 T cell receptor beta chains sequenced from a single sample in a study of T cell repertoires in cytomegalovirus infection. TCRdb called the reads again in MiXCR, with one record for every CDR3 protein. Among roughly 280,000 distinct CDR3 sequences listed, 22% were seen once. These receptors have no identified antigens. The material sequenced was cultured PBMCs, taken from culture after CMV antigen stimulation. The receptors were sampled from a human donor in good health (CMV status not recorded). Some clones in this sample may be carry-over from other donors' samples.

V usage is TRBV11-2 and J usage is TRBJ1-5; D is undetermined. The germline gives CDR1 SGHAT, CDR2 FQNNGV. The CDR3 is 13 amino acids. V was pared by 3 bases and J by 3 bases, with 6 bases between. CDR3 residues: CASSFGPNQPQHF. DNA of the CDR3: TGTGCCAGCAGCTTTGGTCCCAATCAGCCCCAGCATTTT.

This clonotype has just a few counts. V gene TRBV5-6 combines with J gene TRBJ1-2; D gene unclear. The germline V gene has CDR1 SGHDT and CDR2 YYEEEE. There are 15 residues in the CDR3. Trimming took off 2 bases at V and 4 bases at J, with 15 bases between the two ends. The chain's CDR3 is CASSLRAAGIYGYTF. As DNA, the CDR3 is TGTGCCAGCAGCTTACGGGCAGCGGGAATCTATGGCTACACCTTC. Variable domain in full (rest from reference TRBV5-6 and TRBJ1-2): DAGVTQSPTHLIKTRGQQVTLRCSPKSGHDTVSWYQQALGQGPQFIFQYYEEEERQRGNFPDRFSGHQFPNYSSELNVNALLLGDSALYLCASSLRAAGIYGYTFGSGTRLTVV.

The V and J genes are TRBV11-2 and TRBJ2-3; TRBD2 aligns across 11 bases. The trim removed 5 bases at V and 6 bases at J, leaving 10 bases unmatched. The CDR3 totals 16 residues. Germline V gives CDR1 SGHAT, CDR2 FQNNGV. The CDR3 DNA follows: TGTGCCAGCAGCCCGGAACTAGCGGGGGAGAGGGATACGCAGTATTTT. Its translation: CASSPELAGERDTQYF.

To note about this clonotype: A much bigger clone sits one base away, suggesting this may be a read error. The V call is TRBV7-2, the J call TRBJ2-1, with 11 bases aligning to TRBD2. Losses at the gene ends were 5 bases for V and 8 bases for J; bases not matched to a gene: 14. CDR3 size: 17 residues. The germline CDR1 and CDR2 sequences are SGHTA and FQGNSA. CDR3 protein: CASSLLAGGPGLDEQFF. The CDR3 DNA follows: TGTGCCAGCAGCCTTTTAGCGGGAGGGCCGGGCTTGGATGAGCAGTTCTTC.

The rearrangement joins TRBV6-6 to TRBJ1-2; 8 bases match TRBD1. Germline CDR1 is MNHNY and CDR2 is SVGAGI (reference sequence). With V trimmed by 5 bases and J by 3 bases, 5 bases remained unmatched. The CDR3 is made up of 14 amino acids. CDR3 sequence: CASSVPGGDYGYTF. The CDR3 bases are TGTGCCAGCAGTGTCCCAGGGGGCGACTATGGCTACACCTTC.

This clonotype was recorded a few times. Sequence at one end of the junction differs from germline and may be a read error. V gene TRBV7-4 combines with J gene TRBJ2-7; unclear D gene. This CDR3 contains 15 residues. Germline CDR1 is SGHVT and CDR2 is SQSDAQ. CDR3 in amino acids: CASRLEKSTSYEQYF. CDR3 coding DNA: TGTGCCAGCAGATTAGAGAAGAGTACGTCCTACGAGCAGTACTTC.

This clonotype was observed at least ten times. The chain links TRBV12-3 or TRBV12-4 to TRBJ1-1; possible D gene TRBD1, 6 bases. The length of the CDR3 is 13 residues. Deletions cut 5 bases from V and 1 base from J, with 8 bases between. CDR3 sequence (DNA): TGTGCCAGCAGTAAACAGGGGAACACTGAAGCTTTCTTT. The encoded protein is CASSKQGNTEAFF.

V usage is TRBV7-6 and J usage is TRBJ2-6, with TRBD2 as a possible D gene (5 bases). Looked up from germline, CDR1 is SGHVS and CDR2 is FNYEAQ. V was clipped by 1 base and J by 2 bases, with 15 bases between them. This CDR3 is 18 amino acids long. CDR3 amino acids: CASSLEFHGNPGANVLTF. DNA of the CDR3: TGTGCCAGCAGCTTAGAATTTCACGGGAACCCTGGGGCCAACGTCCTGACTTTC.

This sequence joins TRBV7-2 and TRBJ2-5; 11 bases agree with TRBD1. The CDR3 extends over 15 amino acids. The V gene's germline CDR1 is SGHTA and CDR2 FQGNSA. V trimming: 4 bases; J trimming: 4 bases; junction bases outside the gene matches: 5. In DNA, the CDR3 is TGTGCCAGCAGCTACGGGACAGGGGGACGAGAGACCCAGTACTTC. Translating it yields CASSYGTGGRETQYF.

V usage is TRBV19 and J usage is TRBJ2-6; 8 nucleotides match TRBD1. Germline values: CDR1 LNHDA, CDR2 SQIVND (reference sequence). CDR3 length: 18 amino acids. With 2 bases clipped from V and 0 bases from J, the junction kept 6 bases outside the gene matches. CDR3 sequence (DNA): TGTGCCAGTAGTATAACGGACAGGGCCTTCTCTGGGGCCAACGTCCTGACTTTC. This translates into CASSITDRAFSGANVLTF.

This clonotype was detected only a few times. The chain recombines TRBV5-6 with TRBJ2-2; 10 positions match TRBD1. Trimming took 4 bases from V and 7 from J; bases not matched to a gene: 7. CDR3 length: 15 residues. Germline V gene lookup returns CDR1 SGHDT and CDR2 YYEEEE. CDR3 bases: TGTGCCAGCAGCCTTAGACAGGGGGCTGACGGGGAGCTGTTTTTT. It is translated as CASSLRQGADGELFF.

The gene calls are TRBV18 and TRBJ1-6, with D possibly TRBD1 on 5 matching bases. Per germline, CDR1 KGHSH and CDR2 LQKENI. Trimming stripped 0 bases from V and 9 bases from J, with 6 bases between. This CDR3 is built from 13 residues. The CDR3 region is CASSPPQGSPLHF. CDR3 coding DNA: TGTGCCAGCTCACCACCTCAGGGTTCACCCCTCCACTTT.

This clonotype was picked up many times. CDR3 amino acids: CASSLGLSGLSDGYTF. The CDR3 region has the DNA TGTGCCAGCAGCTTGGGGTTGTCGGGATTGAGTGACGGCTACACCTTC. The chain has TRBV7-2 and TRBJ1-2; D is unresolved. The ends were cut back, 3 bases at V and 8 bases at J, with 22 bases in the middle. Germline V gene lookup returns CDR1 SGHTA and CDR2 FQGNSA. The CDR3 length is 16 residues.

This clonotype was counted at least ten times. This chain joins TRBV7-2 and TRBJ2-1, with 9 positions matching TRBD2. Germline V gene lookup returns CDR1 SGHTA and CDR2 FQGNSA. CDR3 size: 19 residues. V lost 3 bases, J lost 7 bases, and 19 bases stayed unmatched. CDR3 bases: TGTGCCAGCAGCTTTGGCCCTAGCGGGATGGGCGGAGGGTCGAATGAGCAGTTCTTC. Translating it yields CASSFGPSGMGGGSNEQFF.

This chain joins TRBV18 and TRBJ1-1; 12 bases are shared with TRBD1. V lost 6 bases and J lost 1; bases outside the gene matches: 3. CDR3 length: 15 residues. Per germline, CDR1 KGHSH and CDR2 LQKENI. CDR3 in amino acids: CASSGQGAWNTEAFF. In DNA form, the CDR3 reads TGTGCCAGCTCGGGACAGGGGGCTTGGAACACTGAAGCTTTCTTT.

Ten or more counts support this clonotype. The chain combines TRBV7-8 with TRBJ1-1, with unresolved D. The CDR3 contains 16 residues. Germline assignment: CDR1 SGHVS and CDR2 FQNEAQ. V lost 5 bases, J lost 3 bases, and 19 bases lay in between. Written as DNA, the CDR3 is TGTGCCAGCAGCCCCACCAGGAAGGGTATGGACACTGAAGCTTTCTTT. Translation: CASSPTRKGMDTEAFF. Using reference TRBV7-8 and TRBJ1-1 for the parts outside the CDR3, the full variable domain is GAGVSQSPRYKVAKRGQDVALRCDPISGHVSLFWYQQALGQGPEFLTYFQNEAQLDKSGLPSDRFFAERPEGSVSTLKIQRTQQEDSAVYLCASSPTRKGMDTEAFFGQGTRLTVV.

There are many counts of this clonotype. The chain joins TRBV7-2 to TRBJ1-5; D is undetermined. From germline, CDR1 is SGHTA and CDR2 FQGNSA. CDR3 length equals 15 residues. Trimming removed 4 bases from V and 0 bases from J, with 10 bases in between. The CDR3 reads CASSWGRISNQPQHF. Here the CDR3 DNA reads TGTGCCAGCAGCTGGGGTAGGATTAGCAATCAGCCCCAGCATTTT.

The chain links TRBV6-5 to TRBJ2-3, with 9 bases identical to TRBD2. V lost 1 base, J lost 4 bases, and 3 bases stayed unmatched. This CDR3 region has 15 residues. Germline loops: CDR1 MNHEY, CDR2 SVGAGI. The CDR3 region has the DNA TGTGCCAGCAGTTACTTGGCGGGAGGGGCAGATACGCAGTATTTT. Translating it yields CASSYLAGGADTQYF.

This clonotype has a count of ten or more. This chain uses TRBV7-2 with TRBJ1-1; D remains unclear. There are 13 residues in the CDR3. In germline, CDR1 is SGHTA, CDR2 FQGNSA. V gave up 5 bases and J gave up 0 bases, with 7 bases separating them. The CDR3 region has the DNA TGTGCCAGCAGCCCATACCTGAACACTGAAGCTTTCTTT. It is translated as CASSPYLNTEAFF.

This clonotype appeared a few times. The chain links TRBV28 to TRBJ2-7; a weak D match, TRBD2 (5 bases). CDR3 length equals 15 residues. Trimming shortened V by 3 bases and J by 1 base, and 13 bases separated the two germline ends. Germline CDR1 and CDR2: MDHEN and SYDVKM. The CDR3 bases are TGTGCCAGCAGTTTGATCGGGATATTATCCTACGAGCAGTACTTC. This encodes CASSLIGILSYEQYF.

V gene TRBV9 combines with J gene TRBJ2-3; perhaps TRBD2 as D (7 bases). CDR3 length: 15 residues. CDR1 and CDR2 (germline): SGDLS, YYNGEE. The ends were cut back, 3 bases at V and 6 bases at J, with 17 bases in the middle. The CDR3 nucleotides are TGTGCCAGCAGCGAGGGGGGGTTTTCCGGGGATACGCAGTATTTT. Translated: CASSEGGFSGDTQYF.

The genes are TRBV12-3 or TRBV12-4 and TRBJ2-1; D perhaps matches TRBD1 (6 bases). V was clipped by 5 bases and J by 9 bases, with 20 bases between them. The CDR3 runs to 15 residues. CDR3 sequence reads: CASSQAQGSQSEQFF. CDR3 bases: TGTGCCAGCAGTCAGGCACAGGGTAGTCAGAGTGAGCAGTTCTTC.

This clonotype was found many times. This chain uses TRBV7-2 with TRBJ1-3; D gene uncertain. This CDR3 region has 14 residues. Germline CDR1 SGHTA, CDR2 FQGNSA. Trimming pared 5 bases from V and 1 base from J, leaving 9 bases between. This CDR3 is CASSLVTSGNTIYF. CDR3 nucleotide sequence: TGTGCCAGCAGCCTTGTGACGTCTGGAAACACCATATATTTT.

This clonotype occurred many times. The CDR3 spells CASSQVGGSNSPLHF. CDR3 bases: TGTGCCAGCAGCCAAGTCGGCGGGTCTAATTCACCCCTCCACTTT. This chain links TRBV3-1 with TRBJ1-6; D gene ambiguous. Trimming left V 1 base short and J 6 bases short, with 10 bases between. Germline assignment: CDR1 LGHDT and CDR2 YNNKEL (reference sequence). CDR3 size: 15 residues.

The gene calls are TRBV5-6 and TRBJ1-1, with TRBD1 as a possible D gene (5 bases). The CDR3 sequence is 14 residues long. CDR1 is SGHDT, CDR2 YYEEEE, per germline. V was cut by 0 bases and J by 6 bases, with 12 bases left in between. The CDR3 bases are TGTGCCAGCAGCTTGGTTGGGGGGGACGCTGAAGCTTTCTTT. Encoded protein: CASSLVGGDAEAFF.

This clonotype has at least ten counts. J is TRBJ1-4 and V is TRBV18, with a weak D call TRBD1 (6 bases). This CDR3 comprises 14 residues. Looked up from germline, CDR1 is KGHSH and CDR2 is LQKENI. The V and J ends lost 4 bases and 5 bases respectively, with 11 bases between them. DNA for the CDR3: TGTGCCAGCTCACAGGGACATGAAAATGAAAAACTGTTTTTT. As protein: CASSQGHENEKLFF.